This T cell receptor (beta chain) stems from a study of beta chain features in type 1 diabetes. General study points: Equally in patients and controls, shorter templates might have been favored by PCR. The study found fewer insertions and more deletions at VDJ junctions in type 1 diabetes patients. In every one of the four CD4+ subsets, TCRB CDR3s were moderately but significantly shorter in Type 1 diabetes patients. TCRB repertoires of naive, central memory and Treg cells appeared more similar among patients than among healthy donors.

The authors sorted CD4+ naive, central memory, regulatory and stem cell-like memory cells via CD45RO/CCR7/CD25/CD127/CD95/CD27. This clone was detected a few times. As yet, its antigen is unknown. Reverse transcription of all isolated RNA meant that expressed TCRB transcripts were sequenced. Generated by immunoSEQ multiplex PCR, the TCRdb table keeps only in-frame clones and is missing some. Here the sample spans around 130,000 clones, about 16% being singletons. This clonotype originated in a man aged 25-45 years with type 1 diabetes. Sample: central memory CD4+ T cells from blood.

Here the CDR3 DNA reads TGTGCCAGCAGCTTGGGGGGCCCAGCGACAGATACGCAGTATTTT. It yields the protein CASSLGGPATDTQYF. The genes are TRBV7-9 and TRBJ2-3; D may be TRBD1 or TRBD2 (6 bases each). Between the trimmed V and J ends, which lost 3 bases and 3 bases, there was a span of 13 bases. CDR3 size: 15 residues. CDR1 is SEHNR, CDR2 FQNEAQ, per germline (reference sequence). The complete variable domain, with remaining parts taken from reference TRBV7-9 and TRBJ2-3, reads DTGVSQNPRHKITKRGQNVTFRCDPISEHNRLYWYRQTLGQGPEFLTYFQNEAQLEKSRLLSDRFSAERPKGSFSTLEIQRTEQGDSAMYLCASSLGGPATDTQYFGPGTRLTVL.